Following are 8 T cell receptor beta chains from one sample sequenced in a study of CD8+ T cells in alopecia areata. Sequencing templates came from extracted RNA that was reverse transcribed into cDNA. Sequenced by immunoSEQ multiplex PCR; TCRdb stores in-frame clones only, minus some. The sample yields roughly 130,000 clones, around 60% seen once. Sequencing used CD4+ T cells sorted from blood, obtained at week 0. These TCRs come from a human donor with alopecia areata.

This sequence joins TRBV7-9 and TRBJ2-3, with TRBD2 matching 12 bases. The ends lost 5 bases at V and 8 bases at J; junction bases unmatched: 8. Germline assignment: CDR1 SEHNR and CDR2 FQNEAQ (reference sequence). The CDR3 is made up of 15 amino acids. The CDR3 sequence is CASSLSATSGGTQYF. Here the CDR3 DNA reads TGTGCCAGCAGCCTGTCCGCGACTAGCGGGGGTACGCAGTATTTT.

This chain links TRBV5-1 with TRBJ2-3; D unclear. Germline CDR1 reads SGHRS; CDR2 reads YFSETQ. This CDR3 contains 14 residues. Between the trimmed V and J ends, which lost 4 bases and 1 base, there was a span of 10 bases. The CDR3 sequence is CASSPESGTDTQYF. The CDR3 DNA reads TGCGCCAGCAGCCCGGAGTCGGGCACAGATACGCAGTATTTT.

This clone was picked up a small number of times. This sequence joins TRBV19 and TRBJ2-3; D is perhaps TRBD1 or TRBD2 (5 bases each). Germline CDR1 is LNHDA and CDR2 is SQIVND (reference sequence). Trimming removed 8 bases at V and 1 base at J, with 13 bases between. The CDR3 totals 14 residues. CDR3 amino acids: CASSSGRRTDTQYF. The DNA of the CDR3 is TGTGCCAGTTCGTCGGGACGCCGCACAGATACGCAGTATTTT.

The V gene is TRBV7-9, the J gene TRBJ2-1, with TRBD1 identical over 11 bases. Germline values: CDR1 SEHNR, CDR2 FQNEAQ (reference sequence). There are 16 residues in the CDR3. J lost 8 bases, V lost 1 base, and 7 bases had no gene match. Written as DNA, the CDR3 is TGTGCCAGCAGCTTAGGACCGGGACAGGGGGAACATGAGCAGTTCTTC. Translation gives CASSLGPGQGEHEQFF.

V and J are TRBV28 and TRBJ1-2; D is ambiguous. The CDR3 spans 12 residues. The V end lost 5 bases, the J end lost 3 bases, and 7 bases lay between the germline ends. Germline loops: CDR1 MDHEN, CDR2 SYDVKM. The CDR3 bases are TGTGCCAGCAGTATGCTCTACTATGGCTACACCTTC. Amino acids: CASSMLYYGYTF.

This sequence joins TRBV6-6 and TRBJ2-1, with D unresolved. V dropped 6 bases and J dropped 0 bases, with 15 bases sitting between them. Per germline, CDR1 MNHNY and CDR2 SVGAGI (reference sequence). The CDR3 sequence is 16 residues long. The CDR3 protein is CASSPRVGSSYNEQFF. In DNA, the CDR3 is TGTGCCAGCAGCCCACGCGTGGGTAGCTCCTACAATGAGCAGTTCTTC.

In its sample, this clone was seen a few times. CDR3 DNA sequence: TGTGCCAGCAGTTACCAAGACGAGCAGTACTTC. Protein: CASSYQDEQYF. The chain combines TRBV2 with TRBJ2-7, with D unclear. Germline loops: CDR1 SNHLY, CDR2 FYNNEI. This CDR3 spans 11 amino acids. The V end lost 5 bases, the J end lost 5 bases, and 7 bases lay between the germline ends.

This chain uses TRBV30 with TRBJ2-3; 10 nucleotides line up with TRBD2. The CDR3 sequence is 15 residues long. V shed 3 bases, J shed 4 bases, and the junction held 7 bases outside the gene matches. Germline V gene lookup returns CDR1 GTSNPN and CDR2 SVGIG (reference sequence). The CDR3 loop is CAWRAGLAVPDTQYF. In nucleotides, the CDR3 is TGTGCCTGGAGAGCAGGACTAGCGGTACCAGATACGCAGTATTTT.